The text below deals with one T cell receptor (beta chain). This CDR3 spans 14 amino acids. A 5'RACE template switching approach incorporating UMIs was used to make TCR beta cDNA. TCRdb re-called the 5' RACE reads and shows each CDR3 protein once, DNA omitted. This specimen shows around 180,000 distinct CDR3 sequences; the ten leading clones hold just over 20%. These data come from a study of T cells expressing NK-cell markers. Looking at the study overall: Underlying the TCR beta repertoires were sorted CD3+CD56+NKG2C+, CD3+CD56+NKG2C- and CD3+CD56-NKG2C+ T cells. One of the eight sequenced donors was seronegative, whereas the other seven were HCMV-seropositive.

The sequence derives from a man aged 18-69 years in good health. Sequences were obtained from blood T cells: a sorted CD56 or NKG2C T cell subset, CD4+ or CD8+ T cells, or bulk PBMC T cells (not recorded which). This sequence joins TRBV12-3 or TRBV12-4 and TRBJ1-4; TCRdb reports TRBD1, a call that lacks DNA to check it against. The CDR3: CASRTAGGIEKLFF.